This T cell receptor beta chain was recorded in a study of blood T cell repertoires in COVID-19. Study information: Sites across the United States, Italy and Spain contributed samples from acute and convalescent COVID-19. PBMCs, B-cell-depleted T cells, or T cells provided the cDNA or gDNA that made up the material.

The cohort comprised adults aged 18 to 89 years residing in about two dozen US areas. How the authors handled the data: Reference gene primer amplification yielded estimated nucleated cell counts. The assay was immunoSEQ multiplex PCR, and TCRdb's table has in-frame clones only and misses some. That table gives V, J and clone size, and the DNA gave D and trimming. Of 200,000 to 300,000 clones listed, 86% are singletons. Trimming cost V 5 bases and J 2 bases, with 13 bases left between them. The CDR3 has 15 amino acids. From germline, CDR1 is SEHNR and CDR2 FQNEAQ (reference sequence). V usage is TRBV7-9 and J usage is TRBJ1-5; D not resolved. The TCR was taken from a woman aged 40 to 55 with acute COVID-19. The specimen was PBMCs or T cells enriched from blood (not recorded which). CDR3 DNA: TGTGCCAGCAGCCTCGGTGGCGGGGGCAATCAGCCCCAGCATTTT. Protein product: CASSLGGGGNQPQHF.